The 15 T cell receptor beta chains below come from one sample, sequenced in a study of beta chain features in type 1 diabetes. Regarding the study as a whole: When Type 1 diabetes patients were examined, their TCRB CDR3s proved moderately but significantly shorter in all four CD4+ subsets.

For these receptors, no antigen is known. Expressed TCRB transcripts were sequenced, since all the RNA that had been isolated was reverse transcribed. Assay: immunoSEQ multiplex PCR; the TCRdb copy retains only in-frame clones and omits some. The sample holds about 340,000 clones; roughly 13% are singletons and the top ten take approximately 0.016%. Sample: naive CD4+ T cells from blood. These receptors originate from a woman in her late teens or twenties with type 1 diabetes.

The CDR3 sequence is CSEGGTSTDTQYF. The CDR3 nucleotides are TGCAGCGAAGGCGGAACTAGCACAGATACGCAGTATTTT. This sequence joins TRBV29-1 and TRBJ2-3, with D hard to call. CDR1 and CDR2 from the germline V gene are SQVTM and ANQGSEA. This CDR3 has 13 amino acids. V lost 7 bases to trimming and J lost 0 bases, with 11 bases between them.

The sample holds a few counts of this clone. The CDR3 nucleotides are TGCAGCTCCTCGGACAGGTACAATGAGCAGTTCTTC. Protein: CSSSDRYNEQFF. The V call is TRBV29-1, the J call TRBJ2-1, with 7 nucleotides matching TRBD1. Losses at the gene ends were 8 bases for V and 4 bases for J; bases not matched to a gene: 5. CDR1 and CDR2 from the germline V gene are SQVTM and ANQGSEA. The CDR3 covers 12 residues.

This chain joins TRBV9 and TRBJ2-7; no definite D call. CDR3 size: 16 residues. Germline V lookup: CDR1 SGDLS, CDR2 YYNGEE. The V end lost 0 bases, the J end lost 6 bases, and 19 bases lay between the germline ends. The CDR3 here is CASSVEPRSGAGEQYF. Written as DNA, the CDR3 is TGTGCCAGCAGCGTAGAGCCAAGATCTGGAGCCGGCGAGCAGTACTTC. The full variable domain, with the rest looked up from reference TRBV9 and TRBJ2-7, is DSGVTQTPKHLITATGQRVTLRCSPRSGDLSVYWYQQSLDQGLQFLIQYYNGEERAKGNILERFSAQQFPDLHSELNLSSLELGDSALYFCASSVEPRSGAGEQYFGPGTRLTVT.

This rearrangement joins TRBV29-1 to TRBJ1-2; D remains unclear. The germline V and J ends were trimmed by 4 bases and 5 bases, with 14 bases remaining between them. The CDR3 sequence is 13 residues long. Germline V gene data show CDR1 as SQVTM and CDR2 as ANQGSEA. As DNA, the CDR3 is TGCAGCGTTGCGCACCGGGGATCTTATGGCTACACCTTC. The encoded protein is CSVAHRGSYGYTF. The full variable domain, with the rest looked up from reference TRBV29-1 and TRBJ1-2, is SAVISQKPSRDICQRGTSLTIQCQVDSQVTMMFWYRQQPGQSLTLIATANQGSEATYESGFVIDKFPISRPNLTFSTLTVSNMSPEDSSIYLCSVAHRGSYGYTFGSGTRLTVV.

This clone was detected a few times. The J gene is TRBJ2-1, the V gene TRBV11-1, with 7 bases lining up with TRBD2. CDR1 SGHAT and CDR2 FQDESV come from the germline V gene (reference sequence). After removal of 5 bases from V and 2 bases from J, the junction contained 6 bases not matched to a gene. The CDR3 loop spans 15 amino acids. CDR3 coding DNA: TGTGCCAGCAGCCCCGGGACTATTGCCTACAATGAGCAGTTCTTC. Encoded protein: CASSPGTIAYNEQFF.

This clone was recorded a few times. The CDR3 nucleotides are TGTGCCAGCAGTCCAGAGGGACAGGGATACAATGAGCAGTTCTTC. It encodes CASSPEGQGYNEQFF. The rearrangement joins TRBV9 to TRBJ2-1; 9 bases are shared with TRBD1. The V gene's germline CDR1 is SGDLS and CDR2 YYNGEE. With V trimmed by 5 bases and J by 4 bases, 7 bases remained unmatched. The CDR3 runs 15 residues.

CDR3 loop: CASRSSGQETQYF. The CDR3 nucleotides read TGTGCCAGCAGGAGTAGCGGTCAAGAGACCCAGTACTTC. The chain has TRBV27 and TRBJ2-5, with TRBD2 as a possible D gene (6 bases). Germline CDR1 reads MNHEY; CDR2 reads SMNVEV (reference sequence). V was shortened by 6 bases and J by 2 bases, with 10 bases between the two germline ends. The CDR3 spans 13 residues.

This clone turned up a few times. CDR3 in amino acids: CASSFGEQGAMGYTF. CDR3 DNA: TGTGCCAGCAGTTTTGGAGAACAGGGGGCGATGGGCTACACCTTC. The V and J genes are TRBV6-5 and TRBJ1-2; 9 nucleotides align to TRBD1. Germline V gene sequence: CDR1 MNHEY, CDR2 SVGAGI. Trimming took 4 bases from V and 8 from J; bases not matched to a gene: 11. The CDR3 has 15 residues.

This clone has only a few counts. This rearrangement joins TRBV6-5 to TRBJ2-7, with TRBD2 identical over 9 bases. This CDR3 region has 15 residues. CDR1 is MNHEY, CDR2 SVGAGI, per germline. Germline trimming cut 3 bases from V and 3 bases from J; bases unmatched to any gene: 6. CDR3 sequence reads: CASSYVREGIYEQYV. The DNA of the CDR3 is TGTGCCAGCAGTTATGTGCGGGAGGGTATCTACGAGCAGTACGTC.

This clone appeared a few times. This chain connects TRBV28 to TRBJ2-3; TRBD2 matches at 12 bases. Germline CDR1 MDHEN, CDR2 SYDVKM. The CDR3 has 15 residues. J gave up 4 bases and V 3 bases, and 2 bases lay outside the gene matches. The CDR3 DNA sequence: TGTGCCAGCAGTTTGCTAGCGGGAGGGGCAGATACGCAGTATTTT. Residues: CASSLLAGGADTQYF.

DNA for the CDR3: TGTGCCAGCAGTTCCGCCGGGAGCACCGGGGAGCTGTTTTTT. This sequence encodes CASSSAGSTGELFF. The rearrangement links TRBV28 to TRBJ2-2, with D possibly matching TRBD2 (6 bases). CDR3 length equals 14 residues. V lost 4 bases and J 4 bases, leaving 10 bases between the germline ends. Per the germline V gene, CDR1 is MDHEN and CDR2 is SYDVKM.

This clone has just a few counts. The V and J genes are TRBV7-9 and TRBJ1-1, with 9 positions matching TRBD1. The V gene's germline CDR1 is SEHNR and CDR2 FQNEAQ (reference sequence). The CDR3 spans 15 residues. J gave up 6 bases and V 2 bases, and 7 bases lay outside the gene matches. The CDR3 DNA sequence: TGTGCCAGCAGCTTACTACCGGGACAGGGCTCTGAAGCTTTCTTT. Translating gives CASSLLPGQGSEAFF.

V usage is TRBV6-5 and J usage is TRBJ1-5, with a weak D call TRBD1 (5 bases). This CDR3 has 13 amino acids. Germline CDR1 is MNHEY and CDR2 is SVGAGI. V lost 2 bases and J 6 bases, leaving 8 bases between the germline ends. The DNA for the CDR3 is TGTGCCAGCAGTTACCGGAGGGGTCAGCCCCAGCATTTT. This sequence encodes CASSYRRGQPQHF.

The V and J genes are TRBV7-9 and TRBJ1-1; D is ambiguous. The CDR3 runs 13 residues. In germline, CDR1 is SEHNR, CDR2 FQNEAQ (reference sequence). V dropped 2 bases and J dropped 4 bases, with 8 bases sitting between them. The CDR3 region is CASSLNLGTEAFF. The DNA of the CDR3 is TGTGCCAGCAGCTTAAATCTAGGCACTGAAGCTTTCTTT.

The rearrangement joins TRBV7-9 to TRBJ2-7; the D gene is possibly TRBD2 (6 bases). V lost 3 bases to trimming and J lost 9 bases, with 12 bases between them. Germline lookup yields CDR1 SEHNR and CDR2 FQNEAQ (reference sequence). The CDR3 spans 12 residues. The CDR3 DNA is TGTGCCAGCAGCTTTGTGGAGGGCCGGCAGTACGTC. This gives the protein CASSFVEGRQYV.